What follows describes a single T cell receptor (beta chain). Its antigen is undetermined. Clones were sequenced by immunoSEQ multiplex PCR, and TCRdb holds only the in-frame ones, with some missing. The sample lists about 68,000 clones; approximately 88% were seen once. The data belong to a study of OX40 agonist ivuxolimab in advanced cancers. Points from the study as a whole: Relative to CD4+ cells, CD8+ T cells on average had more expanded clones.

This CDR3 is built from 11 residues. Trimming removed 5 bases at V and 3 bases at J, with 7 bases between. Germline V gives CDR1 DFQATT, CDR2 SNEGSKA (reference sequence). The chain is built from TRBV20-1 and TRBJ1-2, with D tentatively TRBD1 (5 bases). The input for sequencing was CD4+ or CD8+ T cells sorted from blood, taken in a trial of the OX40 agonist ivuxolimab. This receptor was identified in an adult with an advanced solid tumor such as melanoma, head and neck, liver or kidney cancer. This CDR3 is CSASTDYGYTF. DNA of the CDR3: TGCAGTGCTTCGACAGACTATGGCTACACCTTC.